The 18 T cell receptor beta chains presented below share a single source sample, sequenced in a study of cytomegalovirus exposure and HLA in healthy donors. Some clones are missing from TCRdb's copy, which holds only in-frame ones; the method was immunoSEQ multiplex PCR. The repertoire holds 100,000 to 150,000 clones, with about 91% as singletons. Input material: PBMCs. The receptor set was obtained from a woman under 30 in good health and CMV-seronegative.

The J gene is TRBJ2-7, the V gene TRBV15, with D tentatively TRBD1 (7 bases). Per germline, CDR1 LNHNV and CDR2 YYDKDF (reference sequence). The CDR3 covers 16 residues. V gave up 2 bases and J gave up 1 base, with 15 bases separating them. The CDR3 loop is CATSRQRQGGSYEQYF. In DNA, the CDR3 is TGTGCCACCAGCAGACAGAGACAGGGAGGATCCTACGAGCAGTACTTC.

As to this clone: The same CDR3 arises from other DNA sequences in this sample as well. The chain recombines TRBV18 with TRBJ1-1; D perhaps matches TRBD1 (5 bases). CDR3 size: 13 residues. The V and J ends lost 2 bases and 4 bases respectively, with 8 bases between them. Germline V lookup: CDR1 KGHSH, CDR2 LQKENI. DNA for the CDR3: TGTGCCAGCTCACCAAGGCAGGGCACTGAAGCTTTCTTT. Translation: CASSPRQGTEAFF.

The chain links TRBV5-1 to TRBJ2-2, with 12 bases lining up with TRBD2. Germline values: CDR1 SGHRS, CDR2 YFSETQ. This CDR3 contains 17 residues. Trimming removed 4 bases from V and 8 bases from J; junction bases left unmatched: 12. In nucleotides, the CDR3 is TGCGCCAGCAGCCCTGAAAAACTAGCGGGAGGAACGGGGGAGCTGTTTTTT. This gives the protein CASSPEKLAGGTGELFF.

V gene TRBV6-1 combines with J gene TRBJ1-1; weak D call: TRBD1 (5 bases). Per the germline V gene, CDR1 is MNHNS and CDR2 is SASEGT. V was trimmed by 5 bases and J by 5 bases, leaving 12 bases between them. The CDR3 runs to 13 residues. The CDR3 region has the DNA TGTGCCAGCAGTCCCCGGGGGGGGACTGAAGCTTTCTTT. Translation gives CASSPRGGTEAFF.

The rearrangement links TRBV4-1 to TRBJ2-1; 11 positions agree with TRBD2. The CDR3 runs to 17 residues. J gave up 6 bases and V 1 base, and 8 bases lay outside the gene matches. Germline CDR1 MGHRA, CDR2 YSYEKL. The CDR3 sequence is CASSQGGGTSGPNEQFF. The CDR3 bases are TGCGCCAGCAGCCAAGGGGGGGGGACTAGCGGCCCCAATGAGCAGTTCTTC.

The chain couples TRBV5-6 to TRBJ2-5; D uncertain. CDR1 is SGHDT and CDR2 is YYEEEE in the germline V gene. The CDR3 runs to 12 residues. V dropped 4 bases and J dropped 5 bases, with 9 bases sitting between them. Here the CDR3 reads CASSIPHETQYF. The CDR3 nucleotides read TGTGCCAGCAGCATCCCCCATGAGACCCAGTACTTC.

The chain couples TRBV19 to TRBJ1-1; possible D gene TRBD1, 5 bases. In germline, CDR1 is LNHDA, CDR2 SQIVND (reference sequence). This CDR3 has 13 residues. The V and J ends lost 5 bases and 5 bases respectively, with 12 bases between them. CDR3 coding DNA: TGTGCCAGTAGTTCGGCCCGGGGGACTGAAGCTTTCTTT. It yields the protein CASSSARGTEAFF.

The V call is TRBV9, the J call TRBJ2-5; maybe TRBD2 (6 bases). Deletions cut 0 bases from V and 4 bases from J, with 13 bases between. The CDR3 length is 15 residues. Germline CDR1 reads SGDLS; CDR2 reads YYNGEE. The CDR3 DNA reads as TGTGCCAGCAGCGTAGCCGGGAGTTCAGGAGAGACCCAGTACTTC. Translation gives CASSVAGSSGETQYF.

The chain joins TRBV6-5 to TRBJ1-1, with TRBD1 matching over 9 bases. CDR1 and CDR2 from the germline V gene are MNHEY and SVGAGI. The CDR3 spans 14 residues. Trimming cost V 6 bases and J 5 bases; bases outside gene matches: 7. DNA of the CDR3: TGTGCCAGCAGCAAACAGGGGGCCCCAACTGAAGCTTTCTTT. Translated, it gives CASSKQGAPTEAFF.

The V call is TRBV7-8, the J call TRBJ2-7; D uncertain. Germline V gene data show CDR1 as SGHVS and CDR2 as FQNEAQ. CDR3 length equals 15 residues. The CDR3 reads CASSLGTAQSYEQYV. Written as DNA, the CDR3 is TGTGCCAGCAGCTTAGGTACGGCGCAGTCCTACGAACAGTACGTC.

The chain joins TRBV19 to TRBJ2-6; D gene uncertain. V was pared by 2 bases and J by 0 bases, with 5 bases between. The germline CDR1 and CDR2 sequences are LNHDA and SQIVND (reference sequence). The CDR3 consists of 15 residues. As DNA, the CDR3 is TGTGCCAGTAGTATATGGCTCTCTGGGGCCAACGTCCTGACTTTC. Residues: CASSIWLSGANVLTF.

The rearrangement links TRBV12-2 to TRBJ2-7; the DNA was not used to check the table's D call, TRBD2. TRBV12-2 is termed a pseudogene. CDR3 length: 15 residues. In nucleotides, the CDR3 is TGTGCAAGTCGCTTTACCTGCGGGGCTGGGAACGAGCAGTACGTC. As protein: CASRFTCGAGNEQYV.

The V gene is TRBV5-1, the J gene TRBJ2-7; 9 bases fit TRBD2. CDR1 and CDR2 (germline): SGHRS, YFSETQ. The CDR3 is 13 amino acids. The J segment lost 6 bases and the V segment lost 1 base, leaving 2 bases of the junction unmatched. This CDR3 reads CASSLSGRSEQYF. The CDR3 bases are TGCGCCAGCAGCTTGAGCGGGAGGTCCGAGCAGTACTTC. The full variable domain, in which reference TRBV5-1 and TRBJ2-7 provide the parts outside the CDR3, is KAGVTQTPRYLIKTRGQQVTLSCSPISGHRSVSWYQQTPGQGLQFLFEYFSETQRNKGNFPGRFSGRQFSNSRSEMNVSTLELGDSALYLCASSLSGRSEQYFGPGTRLTVT.

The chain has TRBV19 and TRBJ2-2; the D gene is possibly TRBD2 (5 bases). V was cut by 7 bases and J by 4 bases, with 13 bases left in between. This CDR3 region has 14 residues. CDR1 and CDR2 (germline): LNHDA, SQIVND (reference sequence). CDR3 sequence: CASKDFVGTGELFF. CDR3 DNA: TGTGCCAGTAAGGACTTTGTGGGCACCGGGGAGCTGTTTTTT.

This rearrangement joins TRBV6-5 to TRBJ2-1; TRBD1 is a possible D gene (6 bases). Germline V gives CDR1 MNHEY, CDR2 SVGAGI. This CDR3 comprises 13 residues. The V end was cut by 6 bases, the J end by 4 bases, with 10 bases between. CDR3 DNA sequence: TGTGCCAGCAGCCGGACAGATTACAATGAGCAGTTCTTC. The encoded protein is CASSRTDYNEQFF.

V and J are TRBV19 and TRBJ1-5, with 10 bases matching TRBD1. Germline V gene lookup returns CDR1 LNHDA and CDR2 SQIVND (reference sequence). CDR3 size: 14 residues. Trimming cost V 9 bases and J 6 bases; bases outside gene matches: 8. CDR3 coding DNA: TGTGCCAGCAATGACAGGGGGCGCTTTCAGCCCCAGCATTTT. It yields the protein CASNDRGRFQPQHF.

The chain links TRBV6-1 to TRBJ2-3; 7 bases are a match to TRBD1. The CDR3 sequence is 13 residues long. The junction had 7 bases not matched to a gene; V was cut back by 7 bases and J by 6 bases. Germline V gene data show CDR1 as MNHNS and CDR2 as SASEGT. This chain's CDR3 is CASTRQGSDTQYF. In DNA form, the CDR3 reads TGTGCCAGCACCAGACAGGGCTCGGATACGCAGTATTTT.

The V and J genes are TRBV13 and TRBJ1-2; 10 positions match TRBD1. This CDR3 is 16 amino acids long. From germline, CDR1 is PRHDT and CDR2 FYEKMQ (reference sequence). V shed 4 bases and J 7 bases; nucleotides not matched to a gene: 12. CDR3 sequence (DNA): TGTGCCAGCAGCTCCGGGACAGGGGCCTTGGCGGGTGGCTACACCTTC. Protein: CASSSGTGALAGGYTF.